This entry lists 18 T cell receptor beta chains sequenced from one sample in a study of T cells in Graves' hyperthyroidism and ophthalmopathy (dated by TCRdb to the late 2010s). Libraries were prepared through multiplex PCR. This sample was sequenced with an Illumina HiSeq 2000. TCR beta CDR3 regions were amplified from RNA transcripts. The TCR CDR3 was subjected to a first round of RT-PCR using the HTBI primer set and the Qiagen OneStep RT-PCR kit. TCRdb reworked the public reads: Q25 trimming with fastp, MiXCR clone assembly, productive beta chains retained. Rows with one shared CDR3 protein collapse into an entry with the most common genes and DNA. In this sample the table shows about 400,000 distinct CDR3 sequences, 15% to 19% of which occur a single time. The ten top clones hold around 7.7% of the sample. The sequencing sample was made of blood. These receptors all come from a woman under 30 with Graves' hyperthyroidism.

This clonotype was seen many times. V and J are TRBV3-1 and TRBJ1-2; D call uncertain. This CDR3 has 12 amino acids. V lost 1 base and J lost 6, with 6 bases in between. Germline-derived CDR1 and CDR2 are LGHDT and YNNKEL (reference sequence). CDR3 sequence (DNA): TGTGCCAGCAGCCAAGGCAGTAATGGCTACACCTTC. Translating it yields CASSQGSNGYTF.

J is TRBJ2-7 and V is TRBV7-9; the D call may be TRBD1 or TRBD2 (5 bases each). V was cut by 5 bases and J by 2 bases, with 13 bases left in between. In germline, CDR1 is SEHNR, CDR2 FQNEAQ (reference sequence). The CDR3 has 14 residues. The CDR3 DNA reads as TGTGCCAGCAGCCCCGGGGCGGGTACCTACGAGCAGTACTTC. Protein product: CASSPGAGTYEQYF.

The table lists this clonotype with many counts. The chain couples TRBV7-9 to TRBJ2-7; 12 nucleotides line up with TRBD1. Trimming removed 5 bases from V and 5 bases from J; junction bases left unmatched: 10. CDR1 is SEHNR, CDR2 FQNEAQ, per germline (reference sequence). The CDR3 has 16 residues. DNA for the CDR3: TGTGCCAGCAGCCCCCGAAGTGGGACAGGGGGCAACGAGCAGTACTTC. Residues: CASSPRSGTGGNEQYF.

This sequence joins TRBV10-3 and TRBJ1-2; D is ambiguous. CDR1 is ENHRY and CDR2 is SYGVKD in the germline V gene. The ends were cut back, 2 bases at V and 2 bases at J, with 6 bases in the middle. CDR3 length equals 13 residues. The CDR3 DNA sequence: TGTGCCATCAGTGAGGGCACCAACTATGGCTACACCTTC. It is translated as CAISEGTNYGYTF.

The chain uses TRBV7-3 and TRBJ2-3; D may be TRBD1 (6 bases). The CDR3 sequence is 14 residues long. Germline loops: CDR1 SGHTA, CDR2 FQGTGA. Trimming took 5 bases from V and 3 from J, leaving 12 bases between them. CDR3 amino acids: CASSNPGVTDTQYF. CDR3 nucleotides: TGTGCCAGCAGCAACCCAGGGGTGACAGATACGCAGTATTTT. Full variable domain (missing parts from reference TRBV7-3 and TRBJ2-3): GAGVSQTPSNKVTEKGKYVELRCDPISGHTALYWYRQSLGQGPEFLIYFQGTGAADDSGLPNDRFFAVRPEGSVSTLKIQRTERGDSAVYLCASSNPGVTDTQYFGPGTRLTVL.

With regard to this clonotype: A much larger clone differs from this one at a single base, so this may be a read error. V and J are TRBV6-2 or TRBV6-3 and TRBJ2-1; D gene unclear. The V gene's germline CDR1 is MNHEY and CDR2 SVGEGT. Trimming shortened V by 2 bases and J by 12 bases, and 17 bases separated the two germline ends. This CDR3 is built from 14 residues. The CDR3 DNA reads TGTGCCAGCAGTTACGGGCCCCTTGGCCATGGGCAGTTCTTC. Translated, it gives CASSYGPLGHGQFF.

This clonotype was seen repeatedly, ten times or more. The chain couples TRBV6-1 to TRBJ2-1, with TRBD2 matching 11 bases. CDR3 length equals 17 residues. V was pared by 7 bases and J by 5 bases, with 13 bases of the junction left unmatched. Germline lookup yields CDR1 MNHNS and CDR2 SASEGT. In nucleotides, the CDR3 is TGTGCCAGCACTCCTAACGGGGGACTAGCGGAGAACAATGAGCAGTTCTTC. Translated, it gives CASTPNGGLAENNEQFF.

In this sample, this clonotype turned up a few times. The chain has TRBV30 and TRBJ2-1, with 11 bases lining up with TRBD2. Trimming cost V 1 base and J 4 bases; bases outside gene matches: 3. The germline V gene has CDR1 GTSNPN and CDR2 SVGIG (reference sequence). The CDR3 sequence is 15 residues long. The DNA of the CDR3 is TGTGCCTGGAGTGGCCTAGCGGGGGGATACAATGAGCAGTTCTTC. Its protein product is CAWSGLAGGYNEQFF.

This clonotype has ten or more counts. The chain links TRBV12-3 or TRBV12-4 to TRBJ2-2, with D maybe TRBD1 (6 bases). The CDR3 loop spans 16 amino acids. Trimming left V 2 bases short and J 3 bases short, with 13 bases between. CDR3 coding DNA: TGTGCCAGCAGTTTAATGGGGGCGCTTTACACCGGGGAGCTGTTTTTT. This codes for CASSLMGALYTGELFF.

This clonotype was seen more than once but under ten times. V is TRBV19 and J is TRBJ2-7, with 9 nucleotides matching TRBD1. This CDR3 has 14 residues. J gave up 4 bases and V 2 bases, and 3 bases lay outside the gene matches. CDR1 and CDR2 (germline): LNHDA, SQIVND (reference sequence). This CDR3 is CASSIKDRGYEQYF. CDR3 nucleotide sequence: TGTGCCAGTAGTATAAAAGACAGGGGGTACGAGCAGTACTTC.

Note on this clonotype: This could be a read error, since a much larger clone is one nucleotide away. The rearrangement links TRBV20-1 to TRBJ1-1; D gene unclear. This CDR3 region has 14 residues. The germline CDR1 and CDR2 sequences are DFQATT and SNEGSKA (reference sequence). CDR3: CSARGAPGNTEALF. The DNA of the CDR3 is TGCAGTGCTAGGGGTGCCCCCGGGAACACTGAAGCTCTCTTT.

This clonotype was counted many times. The chain carries TRBV6-1 and TRBJ2-3, with 9 bases aligning to TRBD2. V lost 11 bases, J lost 7 bases, and 13 bases stayed unmatched. CDR1 is MNHNS, CDR2 SASEGT, per germline. This CDR3 contains 14 residues. The CDR3 nucleotides read TGTGCCGGAAAACTTAGCGGGAGTATCCATACGCAGTATTTT. Protein product: CAGKLSGSIHTQYF.

The table lists this clonotype with many counts. The chain joins TRBV20-1 to TRBJ2-5, with 7 bases identical to TRBD1. V was pared by 6 bases and J by 3 bases, with 10 bases of the junction left unmatched. This CDR3 is 14 amino acids long. Germline V gene lookup returns CDR1 DFQATT and CDR2 SNEGSKA (reference sequence). DNA of the CDR3: TGCAGTGCCGAACGTACTACAGGGGAAGAGACCCAGTACTTC. Translated, it gives CSAERTTGEETQYF.

Ten or more counts support this clonotype. The gene calls are TRBV12-3 or TRBV12-4 and TRBJ2-3; tentative D call: TRBD2 (7 bases). V gave up 5 bases and J gave up 5 bases, with 11 bases separating them. The CDR3 contains 13 residues. The CDR3 DNA reads as TGTGCCAGCAGTCGGGGGGCGGAAGATACGCAGTATTTT. Its translation: CASSRGAEDTQYF.

V gene TRBV28 combines with J gene TRBJ2-7; D is unclear. The CDR3 runs to 14 residues. V was cut by 5 bases and J by 2 bases, with 13 bases left in between. CDR1 is MDHEN and CDR2 is SYDVKM in the germline V gene. CDR3 protein: CASSDKAFTYEQYF. CDR3 nucleotide sequence: TGTGCCAGCAGTGACAAAGCATTCACCTACGAGCAGTACTTC.

This clonotype was detected ten times or more. The chain employs TRBV30 and TRBJ2-5, with 10 bases aligning to TRBD2. V trimming: 6 bases; J trimming: 3 bases; junction bases outside the gene matches: 7. The CDR3 covers 14 residues. Per the germline V gene, CDR1 is GTSNPN and CDR2 is SVGIG (reference sequence). The chain's CDR3 is CACSTSGPKETQYF. As DNA, the CDR3 is TGTGCCTGCTCGACTAGCGGGCCGAAAGAGACCCAGTACTTC.

This clonotype has ten or more counts. The chain joins TRBV24-1 to TRBJ2-7, with D tentatively TRBD2 (6 bases). V lost 2 bases to trimming and J lost 6 bases, with 13 bases between them. The CDR3 consists of 14 residues. The germline V gene has CDR1 KGHDR and CDR2 SFDVKD. CDR3 coding DNA: TGTGCCACCAGTGATTACACGGGAGTGAGCGAGCAGTACTTC. It yields the protein CATSDYTGVSEQYF.

This clonotype was seen at least ten times. The rearrangement uses TRBV7-2 and TRBJ2-1; D might be TRBD1 (5 bases). There are 15 residues in the CDR3. The V end lost 7 bases, the J end lost 0 bases, and 13 bases lay between the germline ends. Germline V gene data show CDR1 as SGHTA and CDR2 as FQGNSA. The CDR3 nucleotides are TGTGCCAGCACCGCGGACACCAGCTCCTACAATGAGCAGTTCTTC. Translation: CASTADTSSYNEQFF.